Presented here are 2 T cell receptor beta chains from one specimen sequenced in a study of CD8 T cells in ankylosing spondylitis. One entry per CDR3 protein, called by TCRdb with MiXCR from the 5' RACE reads. This table has 210,000 or so distinct CDR3 sequences, over 7% appearing once. Sequenced: blood, either unsorted or a sorted T cell fraction (not recorded which). All receptors come from a female donor with ankylosing spondylitis or in good health (not recorded which).

This clonotype was observed at least ten times. The rearrangement links TRBV3-1 to TRBJ1-3; the D is unclear. Germline assignment: CDR1 LGHDT and CDR2 YNNKEL (reference sequence). Trimming took 4 bases from V and 0 from J, leaving 4 bases between them. CDR3 length: 13 residues. The CDR3 sequence: CASSRVSGNTIYF. CDR3 coding DNA: TGTGCCAGCAGCCGTGTCTCTGGAAACACCATATATTTT.

At least ten counts were recorded for this clonotype. The rearrangement links TRBV6-2 or TRBV6-3 to TRBJ2-5; no firm D call. The germline V gene encodes CDR1 MNHEY and CDR2 SVGEGT. The germline V and J ends were trimmed by 4 bases and 13 bases, with 13 bases remaining between them. The CDR3 spans 11 residues. The CDR3 sequence: CASSSPLSLYF. The CDR3, as DNA: TGTGCCAGCAGTTCACCGTTGTCTCTGTACTTC.